A single sample is the source of the 11 T cell receptor beta chains below, sequenced in a study of blood T cell repertoires in COVID-19. The repertoire was sequenced with immunoSEQ multiplex PCR; TCRdb's copy has only in-frame clones and lacks some. The sample includes fewer than 250,000 clones, 82% of them seen just once. Material for sequencing was peripheral blood. The source is a woman in her 70s with acute or convalescent COVID-19.

With regard to this clone: Additional DNA sequences in this sample encode the identical CDR3. V gene TRBV4-3 combines with J gene TRBJ1-1; 7 nucleotides align to TRBD1. This CDR3 is built from 15 residues. Germline V gene sequence: CDR1 LGHNA, CDR2 YSLEER. J was trimmed by 0 bases and V by 4 bases; bases with no gene match: 5. CDR3 residues: CASSREQGLNTEAFF. In DNA form, the CDR3 reads TGCGCCAGCAGCCGGGAACAGGGGTTGAACACTGAAGCTTTCTTT.

The chain carries TRBV27 and TRBJ1-1; 8 nucleotides match TRBD1. The germline gives CDR1 MNHEY, CDR2 SMNVEV (reference sequence). J gave up 10 bases and V 5 bases, and 12 bases lay outside the gene matches. The CDR3 totals 14 residues. The CDR3 bases are TGTGCCAGCAGTCGACCAGGACAGGGACCGGGAGCTTTCTTT. Encoded protein: CASSRPGQGPGAFF.

This sequence joins TRBV25-1 and TRBJ1-1; perhaps TRBD1 as D (5 bases). Per the germline V gene, CDR1 is MGHDK and CDR2 is SYGVNS. V dropped 3 bases and J dropped 5 bases, with 13 bases sitting between them. This CDR3 has 14 residues. CDR3 amino acids: CASSDLQRGTEAFF. CDR3 sequence (DNA): TGTGCCAGCAGTGACCTACAGCGGGGGACTGAAGCTTTCTTT.

V usage is TRBV5-1 and J usage is TRBJ1-1, with D unclear. Germline CDR1 and CDR2: SGHRS and YFSETQ. There are 14 residues in the CDR3. Trimming removed 7 bases from V and 1 base from J, with 14 bases in between. The CDR3 DNA reads TGCGCCAGCTACGACACGGCTAAGAACACTGAAGCTTTCTTT. Translated: CASYDTAKNTEAFF.

The chain carries TRBV6-5 and TRBJ2-7, with 8 bases matching TRBD2. The CDR3 spans 15 residues. CDR1 is MNHEY, CDR2 SVGAGI, per germline. V gave up 7 bases and J gave up 3 bases; unmatched junction bases: 11. For the CDR3, the DNA is TGTGCCAGCACTGCGGGGGGCTCCTATGGCTACGAGCAGTACTTC. Residues: CASTAGGSYGYEQYF.

This clone was observed a single time. The genes are TRBV18 and TRBJ2-1; 15 positions agree with TRBD2. The CDR3 has 15 residues. Germline loops: CDR1 KGHSH, CDR2 LQKENI. J was trimmed by 7 bases and V by 3 bases; bases with no gene match: 1. CDR3 sequence: CASSPGLAGGNEQFF. The CDR3 DNA sequence: TGTGCCAGCTCACCCGGACTAGCGGGGGGGAATGAGCAGTTCTTC.

The rearrangement uses TRBV4-3 and TRBJ1-5; D call uncertain. There are 14 residues in the CDR3. Germline lookup yields CDR1 LGHNA and CDR2 YSLEER. V lost 0 bases and J 10 bases, leaving 13 bases between the germline ends. For the CDR3, the DNA is TGCGCCAGCAGCCAAGATCGGATGGAGCGCCCCCAGCATTTT. Its translation: CASSQDRMERPQHF.

Concerning this clone: This CDR3 is also generated by other DNA sequences in the sample. This sequence joins TRBV24-1 and TRBJ1-5, with D perhaps TRBD1 (6 bases). V was shortened by 3 bases and J by 5 bases, with 7 bases between the two germline ends. CDR1 is KGHDR, CDR2 SFDVKD, per germline. The CDR3 extends over 13 amino acids. For the CDR3, the DNA is TGTGCCACCAGTGATACAGGGTATCAGCCCCAGCATTTT. Translation gives CATSDTGYQPQHF.

The genes are TRBV28 and TRBJ1-6; tentative D call: TRBD1 (5 bases). CDR1 MDHEN and CDR2 SYDVKM come from the germline V gene. The V and J ends lost 6 bases and 10 bases respectively, with 10 bases between them. The CDR3 has 12 amino acids. The CDR3 sequence: CASRSGFSPLHF. The CDR3 coding sequence is TGTGCCAGCAGGTCAGGGTTCTCACCCCTCCACTTT.

The chain employs TRBV15 and TRBJ1-2, with no clear D. The CDR3 has 13 residues. CDR1 is LNHNV and CDR2 is YYDKDF in the germline V gene (reference sequence). Deletions cut 0 bases from V and 5 bases from J, with 7 bases between. The CDR3 bases are TGTGCCACCAGCAGAGATTCAATTTATGGCTACACCTTC. Protein product: CATSRDSIYGYTF. Full variable domain (rest looked up from reference TRBV15 and TRBJ1-2): DAMVIQNPRYQVTQFGKPVTLSCSQTLNHNVMYWYQQKSSQAPKLLFHYYDKDFNNEADTPDNFQSRRPNTSFCFLDIRSPGLGDTAMYLCATSRDSIYGYTFGSGTRLTVV.

The V and J genes are TRBV19 and TRBJ2-1; 11 bases fit TRBD2. This CDR3 has 16 residues. The germline gives CDR1 LNHDA, CDR2 SQIVND (reference sequence). Trimming took 6 bases from V and 7 from J; bases not matched to a gene: 11. For the CDR3, the DNA is TGTGCCAGTAGGGAGATAGCGGGGGGGCCGGGGAATGAGCAGTTCTTC. Protein sequence: CASREIAGGPGNEQFF.